These 12 T cell receptor beta chains came from one sample sequenced in a study of technical replicates of blood from a few donors (dated by TCRdb to between 2016 and 2019). To prepare the library, the immunoSEQ multiplex PCR assay was applied. Entries here come from immuneACCESS through TCRdb and include only in-frame sequences with V and J called. Some clones fail to appear in such tables; in the studies checked, an unresolved V gene covers under half of the shortfall, and the cause of the remainder is unknown. The sample table holds under 100,000 clones, of which 95% were seen once. The top ten clones comprise 0.2% to 0.25% of the sample. The sequenced sample was T cells isolated from PBMCs. These receptors all come from a human donor in good health.

V is TRBV4-2 and J is TRBJ2-1, with 7 bases aligning to TRBD1. The germline gives CDR1 LGHNA, CDR2 YNFKEQ. The CDR3 has 14 residues. V shed 4 bases and J 5 bases; nucleotides not matched to a gene: 5. The CDR3 sequence: CASSRNDRDNEQFF. The CDR3 region has the DNA TGTGCCAGCAGCCGGAACGACAGGGACAATGAGCAGTTCTTC.

The chain couples TRBV7-2 to TRBJ2-3; possible D gene TRBD1, 6 bases. The V gene's germline CDR1 is SGHTA and CDR2 FQGNSA. Trimming removed 0 bases from V and 2 bases from J, with 18 bases in between. The CDR3 runs to 18 residues. The CDR3 region has the DNA TGTGCCAGCAGCTTAGCACCCACGACAGGTTTCTCCACAGATACGCAGTATTTT. This translates into CASSLAPTTGFSTDTQYF. Complete variable domain (other parts from reference TRBV7-2 and TRBJ2-3): GAGVSQSPSNKVTEKGKDVELRCDPISGHTALYWYRQSLGQGLEFLIYFQGNSAPDKSGLPSDRFSAERTGGSVSTLTIQRTQQEDSAVYLCASSLAPTTGFSTDTQYFGPGTRLTVL.

This clone was counted a single time. This sequence joins TRBV4-1 and TRBJ2-7; perhaps TRBD2 as D (6 bases). CDR1 and CDR2 (germline): MGHRA, YSYEKL. Trimming removed 4 bases at V and 0 bases at J, with 13 bases between. The CDR3 totals 15 residues. As DNA, the CDR3 is TGCGCCAGCAGCCCCGGGGGAATCGACTCCTACGAGCAGTACTTC. Protein: CASSPGGIDSYEQYF.

The chain couples TRBV25-1 to TRBJ2-1; 8 bases match TRBD1. The junction had 6 bases not matched to a gene; V was cut back by 5 bases and J by 6 bases. CDR3 length: 14 amino acids. Germline CDR1 reads MGHDK; CDR2 reads SYGVNS. CDR3 sequence: CASSQWTGTNEQFF. CDR3 DNA sequence: TGTGCCAGCAGTCAATGGACAGGGACCAATGAGCAGTTCTTC.

This chain uses TRBV27 with TRBJ2-2; D uncertain. The germline gives CDR1 MNHEY, CDR2 SMNVEV (reference sequence). This CDR3 has 13 amino acids. V was shortened by 4 bases and J by 10 bases, with 13 bases between the two germline ends. CDR3: CASSYQWLAELFF. CDR3 nucleotide sequence: TGTGCCAGCAGTTACCAGTGGTTGGCGGAGCTGTTTTTT.

This chain uses TRBV19 with TRBJ1-2, with D possibly matching TRBD1 (6 bases). V was clipped by 4 bases and J by 4 bases, with 16 bases between them. The germline V gene encodes CDR1 LNHDA and CDR2 SQIVND (reference sequence). The CDR3 length is 15 residues. The CDR3 protein is CASSKVAGDLYGYTF. CDR3 DNA sequence: TGTGCCAGTAGTAAGGTGGCAGGGGATCTCTATGGCTACACCTTC.

The CDR3 DNA follows: TGTGCCAGCAGCTGGGACAGGGGGCAAGGGGCTAACTATGGCTACACCTTC. Translation: CASSWDRGQGANYGYTF. The chain recombines TRBV5-4 with TRBJ1-2; 12 bases match TRBD1. Per the germline V gene, CDR1 is SGHNT and CDR2 is YYREEE (reference sequence). The CDR3 totals 17 residues. V was clipped by 3 bases and J by 0 bases; unmatched bases: 6.

This chain uses TRBV5-4 with TRBJ1-5, with D possibly being TRBD1 (5 bases). The CDR3 covers 13 residues. The V and J ends lost 4 bases and 3 bases respectively, with 8 bases between them. Germline-derived CDR1 and CDR2 are SGHNT and YYREEE (reference sequence). CDR3 sequence: CASSQGNNQPQHF. DNA for the CDR3: TGTGCCAGCAGCCAGGGCAACAATCAGCCCCAGCATTTT.

The rearrangement links TRBV5-1 to TRBJ2-1; D gene uncertain. Trimming removed 5 bases from V and 12 bases from J, with 12 bases in between. Germline CDR1 is SGHRS and CDR2 is YFSETQ. CDR3 length: 11 amino acids. Here the CDR3 reads CASRLDNTQFF. Written as DNA, the CDR3 is TGCGCCAGCAGGCTAGATAATACGCAGTTCTTC.

In DNA form, the CDR3 reads TGTGCCAGCAGCGTACTAGCGGGGGGGAGGTCGGGTGAGCAGTTCTTC. Residues: CASSVLAGGRSGEQFF. V usage is TRBV9 and J usage is TRBJ2-1; 12 nucleotides align to TRBD2. In germline, CDR1 is SGDLS, CDR2 YYNGEE. The CDR3 totals 16 residues. V lost 1 base to trimming and J lost 9 bases; unmatched junction nucleotides: 8.

V gene TRBV19 combines with J gene TRBJ1-2; D is uncertain. Germline lookup yields CDR1 LNHDA and CDR2 SQIVND (reference sequence). V lost 5 bases to trimming and J lost 5 bases, with 9 bases between them. The CDR3 sequence is 12 residues long. DNA of the CDR3: TGTGCCAGTAGTGGCGCGGGGTATGGCTACACCTTC. It is translated as CASSGAGYGYTF.

This clone appeared a single time. V usage is TRBV6-1 and J usage is TRBJ2-1; D ambiguous. V was cut by 8 bases and J by 7 bases, with 6 bases left in between. Germline CDR1 and CDR2: MNHNS and SASEGT. This CDR3 spans 10 amino acids. As DNA, the CDR3 is TGTGCCAGCTCTGTAAATGAGCAGTTCTTC. Encoded protein: CASSVNEQFF.